One T cell receptor beta chain is described in this entry. The V segment lost 3 bases and the J segment 4 bases; nucleotides outside the gene matches: 2. Per germline, CDR1 SGHRS and CDR2 YFSETQ. The CDR3 is 14 residues long. The treatment is: around 19 received Ad26.COV2.S at low or high dose, single or two shots; about 5 received placebo; per-sample allocation not given. At day 63 after the first vaccine or placebo injection, samples were drawn. Using immunoSEQ multiplex PCR, the repertoire was profiled, and TCRdb retains in-frame clones only, with some absent. The sample includes 350,000 to 600,000 clones, about 89% seen only once; the top ten take over 1.5%. This record belongs to a study of Ad26.COV2.S vaccination and SARS-CoV-2 variants.

This TCR was sampled from a person aged 18-60 years who received the Ad26.COV2.S COVID-19 vaccine or a placebo. The genes are TRBV5-1 and TRBJ1-5, with TRBD1 matching 9 bases. The sample here was peripheral blood, taken in a trial of Ad26.COV2.S vaccine versus placebo. CDR3 in amino acids: CASSSGQGNQPQHF. The DNA for the CDR3 is TGCGCCAGCAGCTCCGGACAGGGGAATCAGCCCCAGCATTTT.